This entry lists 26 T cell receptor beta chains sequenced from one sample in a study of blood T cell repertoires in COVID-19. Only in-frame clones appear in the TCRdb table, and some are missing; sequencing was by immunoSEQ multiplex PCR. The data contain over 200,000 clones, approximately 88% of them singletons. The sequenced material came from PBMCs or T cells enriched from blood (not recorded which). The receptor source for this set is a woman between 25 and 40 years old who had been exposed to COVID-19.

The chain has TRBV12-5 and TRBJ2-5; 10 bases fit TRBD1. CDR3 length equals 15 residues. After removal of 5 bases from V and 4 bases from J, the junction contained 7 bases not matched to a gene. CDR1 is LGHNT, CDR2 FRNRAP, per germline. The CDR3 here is CASGTDRGRGETQYF. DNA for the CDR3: TGTGCTAGTGGTACTGACAGGGGGCGCGGAGAGACCCAGTACTTC.

The CDR3 region has the DNA TGTGCCAGCAGTCAGGGACAGAAGAACACTGAAGCTTTCTTT. As protein: CASSQGQKNTEAFF. The chain is built from TRBV6-5 and TRBJ1-1, with 7 bases that match TRBD1. Germline V CDR1 and CDR2: MNHEY, SVGAGI. The CDR3 contains 14 residues. V lost 5 bases and J lost 1; bases outside the gene matches: 4.

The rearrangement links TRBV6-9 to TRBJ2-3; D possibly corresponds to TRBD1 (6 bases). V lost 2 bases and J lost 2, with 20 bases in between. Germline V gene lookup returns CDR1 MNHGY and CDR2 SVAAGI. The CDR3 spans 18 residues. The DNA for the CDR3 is TGTGCCAGCAGTTATCCCCCCCCGCACAGGGCCAACACAGATACGCAGTATTTT. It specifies CASSYPPPHRANTDTQYF.

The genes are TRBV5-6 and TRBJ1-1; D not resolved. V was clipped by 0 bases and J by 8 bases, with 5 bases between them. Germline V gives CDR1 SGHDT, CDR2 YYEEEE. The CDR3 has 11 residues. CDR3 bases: TGTGCCAGCAGCTTGGTCCAGGAAGCTTTCTTT. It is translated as CASSLVQEAFF.

For the CDR3, the DNA is TGTGCCAGCAGACCATCCTTGACAGGGATAAACGAGCAGTACTTC. The encoded protein is CASRPSLTGINEQYF. This rearrangement joins TRBV6-5 to TRBJ2-7; 7 bases match TRBD1. The junction had 13 bases not matched to a gene; V was cut back by 6 bases and J by 5 bases. CDR1 and CDR2 from the germline V gene are MNHEY and SVGAGI. The CDR3 totals 15 residues.

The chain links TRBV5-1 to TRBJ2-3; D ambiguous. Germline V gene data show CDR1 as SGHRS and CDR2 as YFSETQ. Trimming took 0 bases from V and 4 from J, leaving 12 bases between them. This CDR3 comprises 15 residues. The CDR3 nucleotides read TGCGCCAGCAGCTTGGATAGCCCCAGCCCAGATACGCAGTATTTT. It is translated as CASSLDSPSPDTQYF.

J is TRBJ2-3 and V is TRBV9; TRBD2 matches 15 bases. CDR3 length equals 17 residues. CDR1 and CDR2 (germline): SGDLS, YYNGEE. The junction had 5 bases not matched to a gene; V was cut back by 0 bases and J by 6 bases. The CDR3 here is CASSVGGLAGGRDTQYF. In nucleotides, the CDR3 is TGTGCCAGCAGCGTAGGAGGACTAGCGGGAGGGCGGGATACGCAGTATTTT.

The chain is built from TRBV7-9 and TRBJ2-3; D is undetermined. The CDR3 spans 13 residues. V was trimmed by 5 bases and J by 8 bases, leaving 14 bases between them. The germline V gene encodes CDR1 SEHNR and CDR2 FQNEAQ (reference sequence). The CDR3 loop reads CASSDGSTGTQYF. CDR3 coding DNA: TGTGCCAGCAGCGACGGGTCTACGGGTACGCAGTATTTT.

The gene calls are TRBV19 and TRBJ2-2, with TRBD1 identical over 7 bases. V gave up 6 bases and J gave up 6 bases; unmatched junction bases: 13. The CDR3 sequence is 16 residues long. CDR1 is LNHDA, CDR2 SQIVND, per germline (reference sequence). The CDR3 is CASSIYVGGGPGELFF. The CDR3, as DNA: TGTGCCAGTAGCATCTATGTAGGGGGCGGGCCCGGGGAGCTGTTTTTT.

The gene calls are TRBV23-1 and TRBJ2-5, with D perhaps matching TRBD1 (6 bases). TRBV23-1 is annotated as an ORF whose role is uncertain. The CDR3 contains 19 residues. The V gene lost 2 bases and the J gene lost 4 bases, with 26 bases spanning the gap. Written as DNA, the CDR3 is TGCGCCAGCAGTCAAGAACCCCCTCCACAGGGCCCCGCCGGAGAGACCCAGTACTTC. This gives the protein CASSQEPPPQGPAGETQYF.

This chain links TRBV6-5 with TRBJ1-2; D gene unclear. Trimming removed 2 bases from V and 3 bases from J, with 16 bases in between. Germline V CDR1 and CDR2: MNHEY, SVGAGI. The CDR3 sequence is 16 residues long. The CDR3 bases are TGTGCCAGCAGTTACCTTGGAGTAAGACCTGACTATGGCTACACCTTC. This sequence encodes CASSYLGVRPDYGYTF.

The CDR3 here is CASSVGGLGANVLTF. CDR3 nucleotide sequence: TGTGCCAGTAGTGTAGGCGGGCTTGGGGCCAACGTCCTGACTTTC. The chain is built from TRBV19 and TRBJ2-6, with D perhaps matching TRBD2 (5 bases). This CDR3 contains 15 residues. Germline CDR1 reads LNHDA; CDR2 reads SQIVND (reference sequence). V dropped 5 bases and J dropped 3 bases, with 11 bases sitting between them. The full variable domain, completed using reference TRBV19 and TRBJ2-6, is DGGITQSPKYLFRKEGQNVTLSCEQNLNHDAMYWYRQDPGQGLRLIYYSQIVNDFQKGDIAEGYSVSREKKESFPLTVTSAQKNPTAFYLCASSVGGLGANVLTFGAGSRLTVL.

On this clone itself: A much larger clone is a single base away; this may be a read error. The CDR3 DNA sequence: TGTGCCAGCAGTTTATTCGGCAGGAGCAATCAGCCCCAGCATTTT. Its protein is CASSLFGRSNQPQHF. The chain carries TRBV28 and TRBJ1-5; D is ambiguous. The CDR3 spans 15 residues. Per germline, CDR1 MDHEN and CDR2 SYDVKM. Trimming removed 1 base at V and 1 base at J, with 8 bases between.

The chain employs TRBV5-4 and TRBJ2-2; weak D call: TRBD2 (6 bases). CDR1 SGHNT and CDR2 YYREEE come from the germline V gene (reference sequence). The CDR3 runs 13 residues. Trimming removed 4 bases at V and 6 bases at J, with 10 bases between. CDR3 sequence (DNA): TGTGCCAGCAGCCCGGAGGGGCCCGGGGAGCTGTTTTTT. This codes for CASSPEGPGELFF.

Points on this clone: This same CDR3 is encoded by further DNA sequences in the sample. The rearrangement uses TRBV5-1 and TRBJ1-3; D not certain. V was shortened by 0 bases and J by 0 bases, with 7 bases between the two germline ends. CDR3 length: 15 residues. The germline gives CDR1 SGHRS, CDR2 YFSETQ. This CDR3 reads CASSLDGSSGNTIYF. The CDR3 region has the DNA TGCGCCAGCAGCTTGGATGGGAGCTCTGGAAACACCATATATTTT. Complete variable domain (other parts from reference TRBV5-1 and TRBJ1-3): KAGVTQTPRYLIKTRGQQVTLSCSPISGHRSVSWYQQTPGQGLQFLFEYFSETQRNKGNFPGRFSGRQFSNSRSEMNVSTLELGDSALYLCASSLDGSSGNTIYFGEGSWLTVV.

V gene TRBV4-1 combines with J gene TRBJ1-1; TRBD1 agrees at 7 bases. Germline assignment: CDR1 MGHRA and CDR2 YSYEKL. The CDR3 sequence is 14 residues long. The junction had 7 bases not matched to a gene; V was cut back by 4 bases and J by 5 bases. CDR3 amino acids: CASSRETGQTEAFF. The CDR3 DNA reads TGCGCCAGCAGCCGAGAGACAGGGCAGACTGAAGCTTTCTTT.

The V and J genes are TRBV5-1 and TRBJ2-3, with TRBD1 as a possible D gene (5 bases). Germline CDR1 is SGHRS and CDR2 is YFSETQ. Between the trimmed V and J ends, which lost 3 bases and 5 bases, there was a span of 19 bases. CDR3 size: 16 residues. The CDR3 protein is CASSWGRVRVGDTQYF. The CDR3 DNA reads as TGCGCCAGCAGCTGGGGCAGGGTAAGGGTCGGAGATACGCAGTATTTT. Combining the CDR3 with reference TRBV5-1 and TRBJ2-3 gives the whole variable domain KAGVTQTPRYLIKTRGQQVTLSCSPISGHRSVSWYQQTPGQGLQFLFEYFSETQRNKGNFPGRFSGRQFSNSRSEMNVSTLELGDSALYLCASSWGRVRVGDTQYFGPGTRLTVL.

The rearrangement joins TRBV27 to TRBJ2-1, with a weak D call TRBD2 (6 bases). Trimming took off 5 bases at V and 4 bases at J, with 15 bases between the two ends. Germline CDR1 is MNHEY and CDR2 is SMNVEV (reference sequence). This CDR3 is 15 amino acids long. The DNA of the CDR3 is TGTGCCAGCAGTACACCCCGGGAGCTTTACAATGAGCAGTTCTTC. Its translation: CASSTPRELYNEQFF.

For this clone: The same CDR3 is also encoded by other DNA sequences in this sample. The CDR3 bases are TGCGCCAGCAGCTTCTCGGGAAGCACAGATACGCAGTATTTT. This codes for CASSFSGSTDTQYF. The chain links TRBV5-1 to TRBJ2-3, with a weak D call TRBD2 (5 bases). This CDR3 has 14 residues. V was trimmed by 2 bases and J by 0 bases, leaving 7 bases between them. The germline V gene has CDR1 SGHRS and CDR2 YFSETQ.

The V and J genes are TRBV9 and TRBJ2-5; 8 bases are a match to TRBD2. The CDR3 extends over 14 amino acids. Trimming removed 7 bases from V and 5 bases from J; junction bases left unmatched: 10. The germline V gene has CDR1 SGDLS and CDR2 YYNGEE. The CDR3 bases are TGTGCCAGCCAGCGGGGGCCGGGTTTGGAGACCCAGTACTTC. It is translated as CASQRGPGLETQYF. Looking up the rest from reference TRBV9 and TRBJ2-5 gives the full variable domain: DSGVTQTPKHLITATGQRVTLRCSPRSGDLSVYWYQQSLDQGLQFLIQYYNGEERAKGNILERFSAQQFPDLHSELNLSSLELGDSALYFCASQRGPGLETQYFGPGTRLLVL.

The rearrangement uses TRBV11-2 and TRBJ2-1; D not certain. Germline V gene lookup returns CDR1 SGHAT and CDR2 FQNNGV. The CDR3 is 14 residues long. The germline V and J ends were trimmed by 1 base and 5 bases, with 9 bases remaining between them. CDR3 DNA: TGTGCCAGCAGCTTAGCTAACTTGAACAATGAGCAGTTCTTC. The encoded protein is CASSLANLNNEQFF.

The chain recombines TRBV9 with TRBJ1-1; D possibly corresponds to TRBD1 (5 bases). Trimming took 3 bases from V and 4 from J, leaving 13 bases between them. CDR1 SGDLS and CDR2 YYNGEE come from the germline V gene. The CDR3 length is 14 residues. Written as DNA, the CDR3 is TGTGCCAGCAGCGCCTCCAGGGTGAGCACTGAAGCTTTCTTT. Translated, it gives CASSASRVSTEAFF.

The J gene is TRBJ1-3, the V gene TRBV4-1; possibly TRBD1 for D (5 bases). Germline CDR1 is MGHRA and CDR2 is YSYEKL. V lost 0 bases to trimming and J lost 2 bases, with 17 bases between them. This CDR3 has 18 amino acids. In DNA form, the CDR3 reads TGCGCCAGCAGCCAAGACTTGGCAAGGGGTTCCACTGGAAACACCATATATTTT. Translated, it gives CASSQDLARGSTGNTIYF.

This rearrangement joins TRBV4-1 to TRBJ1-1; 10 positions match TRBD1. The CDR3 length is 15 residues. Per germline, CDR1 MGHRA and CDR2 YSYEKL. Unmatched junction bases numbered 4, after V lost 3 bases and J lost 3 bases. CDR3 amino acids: CASSQWTGGDTEAFF. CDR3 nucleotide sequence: TGCGCCAGCAGCCAGTGGACAGGGGGAGACACTGAAGCTTTCTTT.

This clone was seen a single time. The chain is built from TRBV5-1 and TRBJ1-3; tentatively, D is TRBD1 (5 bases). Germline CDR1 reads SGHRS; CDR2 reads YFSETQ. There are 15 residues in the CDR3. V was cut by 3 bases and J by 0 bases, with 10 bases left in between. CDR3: CASSSQDISGNTIYF. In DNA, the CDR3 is TGCGCCAGCAGCTCCCAGGACATCTCTGGAAACACCATATATTTT.

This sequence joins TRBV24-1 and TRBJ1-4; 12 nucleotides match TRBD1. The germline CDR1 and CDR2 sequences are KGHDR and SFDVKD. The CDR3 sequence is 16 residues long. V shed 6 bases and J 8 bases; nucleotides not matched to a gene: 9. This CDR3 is CATSPGTGGPREKLFF. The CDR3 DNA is TGTGCCACCAGTCCCGGGACAGGGGGCCCGCGGGAAAAACTGTTTTTT.